This T cell receptor beta chain stems from a study of blood T cell repertoires in COVID-19. The CDR3 spans 15 residues. V lost 5 bases and J lost 0; bases outside the gene matches: 5. Per germline, CDR1 SGHVS and CDR2 FNYEAQ. The count of this clone is one. The repertoire was sequenced with immunoSEQ multiplex PCR; TCRdb's copy has only in-frame clones and lacks some. This sample has 110,000 to 150,000 clones, with around 90% found just once. The chain recombines TRBV7-6 with TRBJ2-7; TRBD2 aligns across 9 bases. The source is a woman aged 45-65 years with acute or convalescent COVID-19. The sequenced sample was peripheral blood. CDR3 bases: TGTGCCAGCAGCCCCACTAGCGGGCACTCCTACGAGCAGTACTTC. This sequence encodes CASSPTSGHSYEQYF.